This T cell receptor beta chain is drawn from a study of regulatory and conventional T cells in RAG deficiency. Findings and caveats of the study: Treg unique TCR beta sequences were approximately 96-fold fewer in Omenn syndrome and CID/AS patients than controls. Shannon entropy was markedly lower and Simpson indices higher in RAG-deficient patients than control T-cell subsets. These Omenn syndrome Treg sorts may hold peripherally activated cells instead. Patient subsets had shorter CDR3s; Omenn Treg-Tconv overlap exceeded 75%.

Germline V gene lookup returns CDR1 MGHRA and CDR2 YSYEKL. V lost 3 bases and J lost 1; bases outside the gene matches: 9. CDR3 length equals 18 residues. Genomic DNA came from blood conventional CD4+ T cells gated CD25-low CD127-high. The assay was immunoSEQ multiplex PCR, and TCRdb's table has in-frame clones only and misses some. Of approximately 35,000 clones detected, about 78% appear once; the ten largest clones hold roughly 3.4%. Concerning this clone: The target antigen is unknown.

These data also featured in a second study, about regulatory T cells. That study reports: The PCR used 52 TRBV and 13 TRBJ primers.

The source material was CD4+ effector T cells sorted from blood. The chain recombines TRBV4-1 with TRBJ1-4; TRBD1 aligns across 9 bases. The clonotype comes from a human donor in good health. CDR3 residues: CASSHVPGQGKTNEKLFF. CDR3 DNA: TGCGCCAGCAGCCACGTCCCGGGACAGGGAAAAACTAATGAAAAACTGTTTTTT.